Listed here are 32 T cell receptor beta chains from one sample, sequenced in a study of blood T cell repertoires in COVID-19. The table came from immunoSEQ multiplex PCR; TCRdb's copy has only in-frame clones and leaves some out. The table includes 150,000 or so clones, approximately 87% detected once. The sequencing sample was made of peripheral blood. These TCRs come from an elderly man with acute or convalescent COVID-19.

The chain links TRBV2 to TRBJ2-5; no firm D call. Germline V gives CDR1 SNHLY, CDR2 FYNNEI. The ends were cut back, 11 bases at V and 0 bases at J, with 10 bases in the middle. The CDR3 loop spans 12 amino acids. The CDR3: CAGNSYQETQYF. As DNA, the CDR3 is TGTGCCGGAAATAGCTACCAAGAGACCCAGTACTTC.

This clone was counted a few times. This sequence joins TRBV29-1 and TRBJ1-1; D uncertain. Trimming left V 0 bases short and J 6 bases short, with 14 bases between. CDR3 length equals 14 residues. CDR1 SQVTM and CDR2 ANQGSEA come from the germline V gene. The CDR3 nucleotides read TGCAGCGTTGAAGATCGGGGAAGTTACGCTGAAGCTTTCTTT. Translating gives CSVEDRGSYAEAFF.

V gene TRBV27 combines with J gene TRBJ1-5, with D possibly TRBD1 on 5 matching bases. The V end was cut by 2 bases, the J end by 4 bases, with 9 bases between. Germline lookup yields CDR1 MNHEY and CDR2 SMNVEV (reference sequence). CDR3 length: 14 residues. CDR3 in DNA: TGTGCCAGCAGTTTAATTTCAGGGAATCAGCCCCAGCATTTT. Protein sequence: CASSLISGNQPQHF.

This clone has just one count. The chain combines TRBV27 with TRBJ1-5, with D perhaps matching TRBD1 (5 bases). The CDR3 is 19 residues long. V was shortened by 1 base and J by 0 bases, with 19 bases between the two germline ends. CDR1 MNHEY and CDR2 SMNVEV come from the germline V gene (reference sequence). In DNA, the CDR3 is TGTGCCAGCAGTTTATGGCCCCCGGACAAGTACAATAGCAATCAGCCCCAGCATTTT. Translating it yields CASSLWPPDKYNSNQPQHF.

The chain employs TRBV2 and TRBJ2-3; D remains unclear. V was shortened by 4 bases and J by 2 bases, with 4 bases between the two germline ends. From germline, CDR1 is SNHLY and CDR2 FYNNEI. The CDR3 runs to 12 residues. Written as DNA, the CDR3 is TGTGCCAGCAGTGCTATCACAGATACGCAGTATTTT. Its translation: CASSAITDTQYF. Drawing the rest from reference TRBV2 and TRBJ2-3, the complete variable domain is EPEVTQTPSHQVTQMGQEVILRCVPISNHLYFYWYRQILGQKVEFLVSFYNNEISEKSEIFDDQFSVERPDGSNFTLKIRSTKLEDSAMYFCASSAITDTQYFGPGTRLTVL.

This clone appeared a few times. The V and J genes are TRBV19 and TRBJ1-5; 11 bases fit TRBD1. The germline V gene has CDR1 LNHDA and CDR2 SQIVND (reference sequence). The CDR3 is made up of 17 amino acids. V lost 0 bases to trimming and J lost 6 bases; unmatched junction nucleotides: 7. The CDR3 DNA is TGTGCCAGTAGTATAGACCGGACAGGGGGCCTGAGTCAGCCCCAGCATTTT. Translating it yields CASSIDRTGGLSQPQHF.

The chain has TRBV28 and TRBJ1-5; TRBD1 might be the D (6 bases). There are 17 residues in the CDR3. The germline V gene encodes CDR1 MDHEN and CDR2 SYDVKM. Trimming took off 3 bases at V and 1 base at J, with 16 bases between the two ends. DNA of the CDR3: TGTGCCAGCAGTTTGCCTAACAGGGTACGAAGCAATCAGCCCCAGCATTTT. It is translated as CASSLPNRVRSNQPQHF.

This clone was seen a single time. CDR3 region: CASSFGQGSFQPQHF. In DNA, the CDR3 is TGTGCCAGCAGCTTCGGACAGGGCTCCTTTCAGCCCCAGCATTTT. This rearrangement joins TRBV7-2 to TRBJ1-5; 8 nucleotides match TRBD1. The CDR3 spans 15 residues. Germline CDR1 and CDR2: SGHTA and FQGNSA. V shed 3 bases and J 6 bases; nucleotides not matched to a gene: 7.

The chain has TRBV5-1 and TRBJ1-5; 7 bases fit TRBD1. Germline V CDR1 and CDR2: SGHRS, YFSETQ. V lost 0 bases and J lost 7; bases outside the gene matches: 10. The CDR3 is 16 amino acids. In DNA form, the CDR3 reads TGCGCCAGCAGCTTGGGACAGGGAGGCCCCGGGCAGCCCCAGCATTTT. It encodes CASSLGQGGPGQPQHF.

The chain carries TRBV24-1 and TRBJ2-2; 10 positions agree with TRBD1. There are 15 residues in the CDR3. CDR1 and CDR2 (germline): KGHDR, SFDVKD. After removal of 9 bases from V and 4 bases from J, the junction contained 7 bases not matched to a gene. The CDR3 sequence: CATLRTGGSTGELFF. DNA of the CDR3: TGTGCCACCCTTCGGACAGGGGGAAGCACCGGGGAGCTGTTTTTT.

The rearrangement links TRBV6-4 to TRBJ1-6, with D maybe TRBD1 (6 bases). Germline CDR1 reads MRHNA; CDR2 reads SNTAGT. V was shortened by 7 bases and J by 8 bases, with 21 bases between the two germline ends. This CDR3 has 16 residues. The CDR3 protein is CASTYLRQVGDSPLHF. CDR3 bases: TGTGCCAGCACCTACCTCCGACAGGTGGGTGATTCACCCCTCCACTTT.

The rearrangement links TRBV27 to TRBJ2-6; 7 bases match TRBD2. The CDR3 totals 16 residues. The germline V gene has CDR1 MNHEY and CDR2 SMNVEV (reference sequence). With V trimmed by 2 bases and J by 2 bases, 3 bases remained unmatched. The CDR3 region has the DNA TGTGCCAGCAGTTTAAGCGGGACGACTGGGGCCAACGTCCTGACTTTC. It codes for CASSLSGTTGANVLTF.

On this clone: Other DNA sequences from this sample encode an identical CDR3 as well. The chain carries TRBV5-1 and TRBJ2-3; no definite D call. Trimming took 0 bases from V and 1 from J, leaving 6 bases between them. In germline, CDR1 is SGHRS, CDR2 YFSETQ. The CDR3 covers 14 residues. CDR3 coding DNA: TGCGCCAGCAGCTTGGGGGCAGGCACAGATACGCAGTATTTT. Its translation: CASSLGAGTDTQYF.

This chain uses TRBV4-1 with TRBJ1-5; TRBD1 is a possible D gene (6 bases). This CDR3 has 13 amino acids. Trimming pared 5 bases from V and 4 bases from J, leaving 9 bases between. Germline-derived CDR1 and CDR2 are MGHRA and YSYEKL. The CDR3, as DNA: TGCGCCAGCAGCGGACAGATAAATCAGCCCCAGCATTTT. As protein: CASSGQINQPQHF.

The chain combines TRBV28 with TRBJ1-2; D may be TRBD1 (5 bases). V shed 11 bases and J shed 1 base, with 14 bases lying between them. This CDR3 contains 13 residues. Germline V lookup: CDR1 MDHEN, CDR2 SYDVKM. CDR3 DNA sequence: TGTGCCTCCAGGTGGGGGGGTAACTATGGCTACACCTTC. Protein product: CASRWGGNYGYTF.

The rearrangement links TRBV27 to TRBJ2-1, with 7 bases fitting TRBD1. CDR1 is MNHEY, CDR2 SMNVEV, per germline (reference sequence). The CDR3 loop spans 16 amino acids. V dropped 2 bases and J dropped 4; count of bases not matched to a gene: 8. Written as DNA, the CDR3 is TGTGCCAGCAGTTTACGGACAGGAACCCCTTACAATGAGCAGTTCTTC. This encodes CASSLRTGTPYNEQFF.

This clone was counted between two and nine times. J is TRBJ1-4 and V is TRBV5-1; D may be TRBD1 (6 bases). This CDR3 is 14 amino acids long. V was pared by 7 bases and J by 4 bases, with 14 bases between. Germline CDR1 and CDR2: SGHRS and YFSETQ. For the CDR3, the DNA is TGCGCCAGCTCAAGAGGGGGATATAATGAAAAACTGTTTTTT. Protein product: CASSRGGYNEKLFF.

This clone showed up just once. This chain uses TRBV27 with TRBJ2-1; D may be TRBD1 (5 bases). The CDR3 totals 13 residues. Germline V gene lookup returns CDR1 MNHEY and CDR2 SMNVEV (reference sequence). The ends were cut back, 2 bases at V and 8 bases at J, with 10 bases in the middle. CDR3 sequence: CASSLGQGYEQFF. In DNA, the CDR3 is TGTGCCAGCAGTTTAGGGCAGGGCTATGAGCAGTTCTTC.

The CDR3 DNA reads TGCAGTGCTAGTGGTCCCCGGGACAGGGGTACTGAAGCTTTCTTT. Protein: CSASGPRDRGTEAFF. V gene TRBV20-1 combines with J gene TRBJ1-1, with TRBD1 matching over 10 bases. This CDR3 comprises 15 residues. J lost 5 bases, V lost 3 bases, and 9 bases had no gene match. The germline gives CDR1 DFQATT, CDR2 SNEGSKA (reference sequence).

A few counts support this clone. V and J are TRBV28 and TRBJ2-7; possibly TRBD2 for D (5 bases). Trimming took 2 bases from V and 2 from J, leaving 10 bases between them. This CDR3 contains 14 residues. CDR1 MDHEN and CDR2 SYDVKM come from the germline V gene. CDR3 nucleotide sequence: TGTGCCAGCAGTTTACAGGACTTTCCCTACGAGCAGTACTTC. Protein: CASSLQDFPYEQYF.

The J gene is TRBJ1-2, the V gene TRBV5-4, with 9 bases fitting TRBD1. Germline trimming cut 1 base from V and 12 bases from J; bases unmatched to any gene: 4. CDR1 is SGHNT and CDR2 is YYREEE in the germline V gene (reference sequence). This CDR3 has 12 residues. The CDR3 DNA is TGTGCCAGCAGCTTGCAGGACAGGGGTCACACCTTC. Amino acid sequence: CASSLQDRGHTF.

The V gene is TRBV28, the J gene TRBJ2-5, with 11 bases aligning to TRBD1. The germline V gene encodes CDR1 MDHEN and CDR2 SYDVKM. This CDR3 has 15 residues. The J segment lost 5 bases and the V segment lost 6 bases, leaving 8 bases of the junction unmatched. The CDR3 reads CASRPGQGARETQYF. CDR3 in DNA: TGTGCCAGCAGGCCTGGACAGGGGGCGAGGGAGACCCAGTACTTC.

V is TRBV4-1 and J is TRBJ1-1, with TRBD1 identical over 8 bases. This CDR3 has 15 residues. With 4 bases clipped from V and 3 bases from J, the junction kept 7 bases outside the gene matches. Germline V gene sequence: CDR1 MGHRA, CDR2 YSYEKL. Here the CDR3 DNA reads TGCGCCAGCAGCCCCGGACAGGGTGTCGACACTGAAGCTTTCTTT. Translation gives CASSPGQGVDTEAFF.

The chain is built from TRBV18 and TRBJ1-5, with 8 bases aligning to TRBD1. The CDR3 extends over 14 amino acids. Trimming at V came to 6 bases and at J to 7 bases, leaving 8 bases not matched to a gene. Germline values: CDR1 KGHSH, CDR2 LQKENI. This chain's CDR3 is CASSPTGEGQPQHF. CDR3 in DNA: TGTGCCAGCTCCCCGACAGGGGAGGGACAGCCCCAGCATTTT. Looking up the rest from reference TRBV18 and TRBJ1-5 gives the full variable domain: NAGVMQNPRHLVRRRGQEARLRCSPMKGHSHVYWYRQLPEEGLKFMVYLQKENIIDESGMPKERFSAEFPKEGPSILRIQQVVRGDSAAYFCASSPTGEGQPQHFGDGTRLSIL.

This chain uses TRBV30 with TRBJ1-4; D is possibly TRBD1 (5 bases). The CDR3 consists of 13 residues. The germline V and J ends were trimmed by 3 bases and 2 bases, with 7 bases remaining between them. CDR1 and CDR2 (germline): GTSNPN, SVGIG (reference sequence). This CDR3 is CAWRGLTNEKLFF. The CDR3, as DNA: TGTGCCTGGAGGGGGCTCACTAATGAAAAACTGTTTTTT. Full variable domain (remainder filled in from reference TRBV30 and TRBJ1-4): SQTIHQWPATLVQPVGSPLSLECTVEGTSNPNLYWYRQAAGRGLQLLFYSVGIGQISSEVPQNLSASRPQDRQFILSSKKLLLSDSGFYLCAWRGLTNEKLFFGSGTQLSVL.

The genes are TRBV7-8 and TRBJ1-4, with 7 bases matching TRBD1. In germline, CDR1 is SGHVS, CDR2 FQNEAQ. V shed 5 bases and J 3 bases; nucleotides not matched to a gene: 6. This CDR3 contains 15 residues. CDR3 region: CASSVTRGANEKLFF. In DNA form, the CDR3 reads TGTGCCAGCAGCGTTACCAGGGGGGCTAATGAAAAACTGTTTTTT.

The table lists this clone with a count of one. The rearrangement links TRBV28 to TRBJ2-5; the match to TRBD1 covers 9 bases. Losses at the gene ends were 3 bases for V and 2 bases for J; bases not matched to a gene: 4. In germline, CDR1 is MDHEN, CDR2 SYDVKM. The CDR3 is made up of 15 amino acids. The CDR3 is CASSFQTGGQETQYF. The CDR3 DNA is TGTGCCAGCAGTTTTCAGACAGGGGGACAAGAGACCCAGTACTTC.

The genes are TRBV24-1 and TRBJ2-1, with 9 nucleotides matching TRBD2. The J segment lost 0 bases and the V segment lost 3 bases, leaving 8 bases of the junction unmatched. This CDR3 contains 18 residues. Looked up from germline, CDR1 is KGHDR and CDR2 is SFDVKD. CDR3 amino acids: CATSDGPTSGSSYNEQFF. CDR3 DNA sequence: TGTGCCACCAGTGATGGCCCGACTAGCGGCAGCTCCTACAATGAGCAGTTCTTC.

The J gene is TRBJ1-2, the V gene TRBV5-1, with no clear D. V shed 0 bases and J shed 4 bases, with 10 bases lying between them. The V gene's germline CDR1 is SGHRS and CDR2 YFSETQ. The CDR3 contains 14 residues. CDR3 region: CASSLGSESYGYTF. The CDR3 DNA is TGCGCCAGCAGCTTGGGGAGCGAGTCCTATGGCTACACCTTC. Using reference TRBV5-1 and TRBJ1-2 for the parts outside the CDR3, the full variable domain is KAGVTQTPRYLIKTRGQQVTLSCSPISGHRSVSWYQQTPGQGLQFLFEYFSETQRNKGNFPGRFSGRQFSNSRSEMNVSTLELGDSALYLCASSLGSESYGYTFGSGTRLTVV.

J is TRBJ2-1 and V is TRBV12-3 or TRBV12-4, with D tentatively TRBD2 (6 bases). Trimming shortened V by 3 bases and J by 9 bases, and 9 bases separated the two germline ends. The CDR3 runs 12 residues. CDR3 sequence (DNA): TGTGCCAGCAGTTTGTACGGGAGTGAGCAGTTCTTC. Translating it yields CASSLYGSEQFF.

V usage is TRBV28 and J usage is TRBJ1-2; perhaps TRBD1 as D (6 bases). The CDR3 extends over 15 amino acids. The germline V gene has CDR1 MDHEN and CDR2 SYDVKM. The ends were cut back, 6 bases at V and 7 bases at J, with 21 bases in the middle. DNA of the CDR3: TGTGCCAGCAGCTCGGACCTTGGGCGGGGGCCTGGCTACACCTTC. It encodes CASSSDLGRGPGYTF.

The count of this clone is one. The genes are TRBV3-1 (or the pseudogene TRBV3-2) and TRBJ2-3; D might be TRBD2 (6 bases). The CDR3 length is 15 residues. CDR1 LGHDT and CDR2 YNNKEL come from the germline V gene (reference sequence). Trimming left V 1 base short and J 4 bases short, with 12 bases between. CDR3 region: CASSQATGGADTQYF. CDR3 nucleotides: TGTGCCAGCAGCCAAGCGACCGGAGGGGCAGATACGCAGTATTTT.